This T cell receptor (beta chain) stems from a study of HIV-infected patients and healthy controls. Reverse transcription used 450 to 500 ng RNA and constant-region primers for alpha and beta. Each of the alpha and beta chains got its own library through chain-specific third strand synthesis with indices. TCRdb reprocessed the 5' RACE reads via MiXCR and lists one record per CDR3 protein. The sample shows some 19,000 distinct CDR3 sequences, around 10% of them seen only once. Whole blood was used without fractionation, so all unsorted peripheral T cells were included. General observations from the study: Only sixteen HIV-infected individuals were processed, a major limit on how widely findings apply. Significantly higher mean Gini indices appeared in HIV-infected repertoires, possibly reflecting oligoclonality.

Germline-derived CDR1 and CDR2 are SQVTM and ANQGSEA. The V gene lost 6 bases and the J gene lost 7 bases, with 9 bases spanning the gap. The CDR3 extends over 11 amino acids. This clonotype is judged medium-sized (0.01 to 0.1%). Its antigen is not identified. Sequenced input: blood. The origin of this receptor is an adult in good health. The chain carries TRBV29-1 and TRBJ1-4; D gene unclear. The CDR3 is CSVSEGEKLFF. Here the CDR3 DNA reads TGCAGCGTGTCGGAGGGTGAAAAACTGTTTTTT.